Reported below is one TCR beta chain. It lacks a known antigen. It has no much larger one-base neighbor in the sample; base qualities were not kept. Fluorescence-activated cell sorting was used to pull naive CD4 T cells, meaning cells that were CD45RO-negative and CD62L-positive, out of the PBMCs. Approximately 50 ml of fresh peripheral blood was collected from each donor, and PBMCs were isolated by Ficoll density centrifugation. Cell sorting was carried out on a FACSAria III instrument, and a purity above 95% was achieved for all samples. These data come from a study of human versus mouse CDR3 diversity and MHC coevolution (dated by TCRdb to between 2016 and 2019). Regarding the research as a whole: According to reports, the immunoSEQ assay can detect one in 200,000 T cells and keeps multiplex PCR amplification bias to a minimum. Across the mouse and human samples, each sample yielded between roughly 5.5 x 10^6 and 1.6 x 10^7 valid reads. Repertoires of human naive CD4 T cells were used as a reference for TCR selection on multiple MHC II alleles and were compared against human-TCR-locus transgenic mice carrying single MHC II. Three healthy volunteer blood donors made up the human cohort, with one aged 30 to 39, one aged 40 to 50 and one aged 60 to 70 at collection. Paper-wide results and their limitations: On average, humans had more CDR3 deletions and insertions than mice did, pointing to greater exonuclease and TdT activity. The largest TCR beta repertoire according to iCHAO1 estimates belonged to humans, at 1.5 million or so clonotypes, a result attributed likely to selection by multiple MHC II molecules. Because human T cells were selected on roughly 6 MHC II alleles, repertoire diversity in humans and mice was not considered directly comparable. Among all the groups compared, the lowest clonal inequality scores came from most of the three human donors.

The germline V gene (reference sequence) gives CDR1 as DFQATT and CDR2 as SNEGSKA. The CDR3 numbers 10 residues from cysteine through phenylalanine. The entry retains the CDR3 DNA only, 30 bases that are in frame from base 1. Trimming at the junction amounts to 5 bases on V and 3 bases on J, and the germline ends lie 4 bases apart. Genomic DNA was extracted from the sorted cells using the QIAGEN blood and tissue kit and was quantified on a NanoDrop 1000. Deep sequencing and quantification of TCR alpha and beta chains were performed on the immunoSEQ platform by multiplex PCR of genomic DNA. As for the authors' bioinformatics: Annotation of the TCR sequences relied on IMGT gene and region definitions. Out-of-frame rearrangements were taken as a proxy for the preselection repertoire and were compared with in-frame clonotypes. To estimate repertoire size, the study used the iCHAO1 estimator that comes with the immunoSEQ platform. Clonal inequality was measured with a Gini index on in-frame amino acid clonotypes, based on the Lorenz curve. The intersect function in the R package tcR was used to count shared clonotypes, while the Jaccard index served to score similarity. Frequencies of V, J and V-J usage were subjected to principal component analysis with the R prcomp function, without normalization. Held by TCRdb, this immuneACCESS table contains in-frame sequences only and omits some clones. Under half of the omission traces to an unresolved V gene where checked; the cause of the rest is unknown. The DNA was the basis for D and trimming; V, J and clone size are from that table. This sample holds roughly 80,000 clones; around 92% were observed only once. The ten largest account for approximately 0.15% of the sample.

This TCR came from a person aged 30 to 69 in good health. Rearrangement joined TRBV20-1 to TRBJ1-2, with the D gene not confidently named. Sequenced material: naive CD4+ T cells from blood. The sample's cell subset or site label, in plain terms: CD45RO-negative CD62L-positive naive CD4 T cells. Here the CDR3 is given as CSAQDYGYTF. The DNA is TGCAGTGCTCAGGACTATGGCTACACCTTC.